The 2 T cell receptor beta chains below all came from one sample that was sequenced in a study of control samples from healthy donors and cancer patients. Assay used: immunoSEQ multiplex PCR; TCRdb lists only in-frame clones, some missing. This table has roughly 200,000 clones, 85% to 95% appearing once. Material for sequencing was blood. The receptors shown here come from a man aged 18 to 29 in good health.

The chain links TRBV7-8 to TRBJ1-2, with 9 bases lining up with TRBD1. The germline gives CDR1 SGHVS, CDR2 FQNEAQ. CDR3 length: 14 residues. V lost 1 base and J lost 6; bases outside the gene matches: 3. The CDR3 reads CASSLVGQGNGYTF. In DNA form, the CDR3 reads TGTGCCAGCAGCTTAGTTGGACAGGGGAATGGCTACACCTTC.

The rearrangement links TRBV7-8 to TRBJ1-2; D gene unclear. The CDR3 runs 12 residues. Looked up from germline, CDR1 is SGHVS and CDR2 is FQNEAQ. The V gene lost 2 bases and the J gene lost 8 bases, with 9 bases spanning the gap. CDR3 sequence: CASSLQAGGYTF. As DNA, the CDR3 is TGTGCCAGCAGCTTACAGGCTGGCGGCTACACCTTC.